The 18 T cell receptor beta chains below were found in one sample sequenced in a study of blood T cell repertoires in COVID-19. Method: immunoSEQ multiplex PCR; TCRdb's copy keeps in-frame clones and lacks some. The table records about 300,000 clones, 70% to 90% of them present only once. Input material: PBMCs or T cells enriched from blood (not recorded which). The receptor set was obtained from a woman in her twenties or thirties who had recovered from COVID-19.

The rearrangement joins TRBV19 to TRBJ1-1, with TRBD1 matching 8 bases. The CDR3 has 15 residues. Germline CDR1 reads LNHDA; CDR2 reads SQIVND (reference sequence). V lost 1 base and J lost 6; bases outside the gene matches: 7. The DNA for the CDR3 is TGTGCCAGTAGTATAGGACAGGGGCGACGGTCTGAAGCTTTCTTT. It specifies CASSIGQGRRSEAFF. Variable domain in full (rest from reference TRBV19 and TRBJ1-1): DGGITQSPKYLFRKEGQNVTLSCEQNLNHDAMYWYRQDPGQGLRLIYYSQIVNDFQKGDIAEGYSVSREKKESFPLTVTSAQKNPTAFYLCASSIGQGRRSEAFFGQGTRLTVV.

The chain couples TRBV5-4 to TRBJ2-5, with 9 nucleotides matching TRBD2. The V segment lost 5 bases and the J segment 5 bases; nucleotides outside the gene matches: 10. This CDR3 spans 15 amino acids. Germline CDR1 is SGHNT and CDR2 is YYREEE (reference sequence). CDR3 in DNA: TGTGCCAGCAGTCCAGGGGCGGGGGGGCTGGAGACCCAGTACTTC. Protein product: CASSPGAGGLETQYF.

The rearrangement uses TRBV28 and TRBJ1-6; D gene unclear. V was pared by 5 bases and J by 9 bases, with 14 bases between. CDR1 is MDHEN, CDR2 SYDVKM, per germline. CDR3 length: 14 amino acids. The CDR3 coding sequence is TGTGCCAGCAGTCCCCCCCCGCCCAGTTCACCCCTCCACTTT. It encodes CASSPPPPSSPLHF.

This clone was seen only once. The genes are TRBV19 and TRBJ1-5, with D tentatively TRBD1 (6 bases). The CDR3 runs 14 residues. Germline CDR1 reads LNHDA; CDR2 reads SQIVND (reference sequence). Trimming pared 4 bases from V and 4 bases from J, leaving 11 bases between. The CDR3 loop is CASSTGQMNQPQHF. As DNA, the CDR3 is TGTGCCAGTAGTACAGGACAGATGAATCAGCCCCAGCATTTT. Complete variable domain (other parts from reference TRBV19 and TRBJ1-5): DGGITQSPKYLFRKEGQNVTLSCEQNLNHDAMYWYRQDPGQGLRLIYYSQIVNDFQKGDIAEGYSVSREKKESFPLTVTSAQKNPTAFYLCASSTGQMNQPQHFGDGTRLSIL.

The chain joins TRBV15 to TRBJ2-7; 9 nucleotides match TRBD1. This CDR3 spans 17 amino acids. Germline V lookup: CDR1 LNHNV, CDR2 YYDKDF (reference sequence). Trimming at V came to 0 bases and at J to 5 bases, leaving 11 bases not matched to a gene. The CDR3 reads CATSREGPVQGANEQYF. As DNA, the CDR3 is TGTGCCACCAGCAGAGAGGGGCCCGTACAGGGGGCCAACGAGCAGTACTTC.

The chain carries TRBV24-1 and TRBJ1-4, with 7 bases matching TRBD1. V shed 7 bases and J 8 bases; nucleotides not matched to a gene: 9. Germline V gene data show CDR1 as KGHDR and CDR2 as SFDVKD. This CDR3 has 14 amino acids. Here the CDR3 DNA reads TGTGCCACCAGCGAGTCGGGACAGAAAGAAAAACTGTTTTTT. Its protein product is CATSESGQKEKLFF.

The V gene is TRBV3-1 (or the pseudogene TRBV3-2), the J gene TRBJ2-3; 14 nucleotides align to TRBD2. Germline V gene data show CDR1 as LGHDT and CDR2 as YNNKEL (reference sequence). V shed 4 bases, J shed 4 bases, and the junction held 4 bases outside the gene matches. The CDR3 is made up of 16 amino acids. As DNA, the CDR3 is TGTGCCAGCAGCCTTCGACTAGCGGGGGGGGCAGATACGCAGTATTTT. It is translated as CASSLRLAGGADTQYF.

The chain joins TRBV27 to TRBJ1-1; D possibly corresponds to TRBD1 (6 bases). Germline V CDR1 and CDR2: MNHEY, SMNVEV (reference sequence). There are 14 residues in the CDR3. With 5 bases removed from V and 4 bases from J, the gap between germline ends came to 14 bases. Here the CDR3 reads CASSTGGAGTEAFF. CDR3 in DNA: TGTGCCAGCAGTACCGGGGGGGCCGGCACTGAAGCTTTCTTT.

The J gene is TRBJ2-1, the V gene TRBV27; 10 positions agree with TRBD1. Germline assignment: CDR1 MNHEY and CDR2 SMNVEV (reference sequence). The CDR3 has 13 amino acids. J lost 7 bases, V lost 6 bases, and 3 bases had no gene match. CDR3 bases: TGTGCCAGCAGCGGACAGGGGGTGAATGAGCAGTTCTTC. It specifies CASSGQGVNEQFF.

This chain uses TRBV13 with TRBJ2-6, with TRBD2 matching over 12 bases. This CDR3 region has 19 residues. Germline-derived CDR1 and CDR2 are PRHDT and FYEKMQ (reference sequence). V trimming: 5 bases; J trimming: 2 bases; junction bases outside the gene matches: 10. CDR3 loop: CASSPALASGGAGANVLTF. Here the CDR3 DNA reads TGTGCCAGCAGCCCAGCCCTGGCTAGCGGGGGGGCTGGGGCCAACGTCCTGACTTTC.

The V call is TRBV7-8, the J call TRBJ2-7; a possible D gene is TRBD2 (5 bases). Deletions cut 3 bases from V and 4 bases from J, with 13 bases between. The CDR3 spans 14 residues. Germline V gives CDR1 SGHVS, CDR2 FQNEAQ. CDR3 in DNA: TGTGCCAGCAGCTTTAGCGACGGCGGGTACGAGCAGTACTTC. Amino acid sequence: CASSFSDGGYEQYF.

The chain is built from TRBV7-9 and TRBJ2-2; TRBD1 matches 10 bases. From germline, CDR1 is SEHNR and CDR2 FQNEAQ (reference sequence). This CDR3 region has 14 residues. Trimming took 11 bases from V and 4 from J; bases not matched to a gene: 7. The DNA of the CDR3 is TGTGCCGGCTTAGGGACAGGGGTCACCGGGGAGCTGTTTTTT. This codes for CAGLGTGVTGELFF.

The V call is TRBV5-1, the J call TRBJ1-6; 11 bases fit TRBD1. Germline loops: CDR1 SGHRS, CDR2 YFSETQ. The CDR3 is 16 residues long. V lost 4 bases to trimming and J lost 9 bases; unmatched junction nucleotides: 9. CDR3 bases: TGCGCCAGCAGCCTCAATTCGGGACAGGGGGGTTCACCCCTCCACTTT. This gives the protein CASSLNSGQGGSPLHF. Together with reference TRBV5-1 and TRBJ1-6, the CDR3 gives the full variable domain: KAGVTQTPRYLIKTRGQQVTLSCSPISGHRSVSWYQQTPGQGLQFLFEYFSETQRNKGNFPGRFSGRQFSNSRSEMNVSTLELGDSALYLCASSLNSGQGGSPLHFGNGTRLTVT.

CDR3: CARSSGLAGTSSYNEQFF. CDR3 sequence (DNA): TGTGCCAGATCGTCCGGACTAGCGGGGACAAGCTCCTACAATGAGCAGTTCTTC. The chain joins TRBV2 to TRBJ2-1, with 12 nucleotides matching TRBD2. The germline V gene encodes CDR1 SNHLY and CDR2 FYNNEI. The CDR3 length is 18 residues. V gave up 9 bases and J gave up 0 bases; unmatched junction bases: 12.

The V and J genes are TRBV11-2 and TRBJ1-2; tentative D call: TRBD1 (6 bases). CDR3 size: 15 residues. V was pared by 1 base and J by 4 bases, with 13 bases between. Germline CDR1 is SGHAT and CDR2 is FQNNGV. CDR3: CASSLARGQSYGYTF. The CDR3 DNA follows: TGTGCCAGCAGCTTAGCGCGGGGGCAGAGCTATGGCTACACCTTC.

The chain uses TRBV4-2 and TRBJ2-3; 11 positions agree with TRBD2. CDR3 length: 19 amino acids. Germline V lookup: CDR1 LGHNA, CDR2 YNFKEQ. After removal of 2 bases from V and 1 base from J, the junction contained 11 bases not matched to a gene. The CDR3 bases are TGTGCCAGCAGCCAATCCGTAGCGGGGGGGCCGCTCGGCACAGATACGCAGTATTTT. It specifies CASSQSVAGGPLGTDTQYF.

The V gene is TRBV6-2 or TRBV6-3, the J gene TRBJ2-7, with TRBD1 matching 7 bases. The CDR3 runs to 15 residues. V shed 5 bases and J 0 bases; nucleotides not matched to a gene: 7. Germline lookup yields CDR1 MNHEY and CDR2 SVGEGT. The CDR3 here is CASSRWTGSSYEQYF. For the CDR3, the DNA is TGTGCCAGCAGTCGATGGACAGGTTCCTCCTACGAGCAGTACTTC.

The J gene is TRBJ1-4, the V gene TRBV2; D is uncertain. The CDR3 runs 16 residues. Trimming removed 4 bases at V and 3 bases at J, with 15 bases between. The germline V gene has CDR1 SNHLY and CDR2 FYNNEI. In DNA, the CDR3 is TGTGCCAGCAGTGGTATCAGTTTCCCGCCTAATGAAAAACTGTTTTTT. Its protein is CASSGISFPPNEKLFF.